This T cell receptor (beta chain) comes out of a study of T cell repertoires in cytomegalovirus infection. The wider study: Public TCR beta signatures indicated both CMV infection and matching HLA type. General observations from the study: Cumulative public TCR beta family frequency identified carriers of CMV plus the relevant HLA.

TCRdb ran MiXCR on the reads and lists one entry per CDR3 protein. The repertoire includes 100,000 or so distinct CDR3 sequences, about 22% of them detected once, and roughly two fifths sits in the top ten. The CDR3 runs to 14 residues. Unmatched junction bases numbered 7, after V lost 4 bases and J lost 5 bases. Germline lookup yields CDR1 DFQATT and CDR2 SNEGSKA (reference sequence). Points on this clonotype: Antigen unknown.

The source is a human donor in good health (CMV status not recorded). Some clones in this sample may be carry-over from other donors' samples. The rearrangement uses TRBV20-1 and TRBJ1-1, with TRBD1 matching over 10 bases. Sequencing was carried out using CD8+ T cells from PBMCs. In DNA, the CDR3 is TGCAGTGCTAACCCACGGACAGGGGGGACTGAAGCTTTCTTT. Its protein is CSANPRTGGTEAFF.